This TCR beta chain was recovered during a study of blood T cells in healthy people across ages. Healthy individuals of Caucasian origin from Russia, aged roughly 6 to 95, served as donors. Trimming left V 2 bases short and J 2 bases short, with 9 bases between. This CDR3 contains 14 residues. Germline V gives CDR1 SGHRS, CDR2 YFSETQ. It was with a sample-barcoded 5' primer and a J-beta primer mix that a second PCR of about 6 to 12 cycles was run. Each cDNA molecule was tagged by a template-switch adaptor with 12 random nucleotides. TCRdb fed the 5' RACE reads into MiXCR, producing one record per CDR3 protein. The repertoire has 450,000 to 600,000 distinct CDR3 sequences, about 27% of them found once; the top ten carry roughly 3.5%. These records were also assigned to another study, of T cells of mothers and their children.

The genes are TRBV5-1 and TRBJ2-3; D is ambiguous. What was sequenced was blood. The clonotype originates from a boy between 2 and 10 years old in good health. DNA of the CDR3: TGCGCCAGCAGCTTCGAGACCAACACAGATACGCAGTATTTT. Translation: CASSFETNTDTQYF.